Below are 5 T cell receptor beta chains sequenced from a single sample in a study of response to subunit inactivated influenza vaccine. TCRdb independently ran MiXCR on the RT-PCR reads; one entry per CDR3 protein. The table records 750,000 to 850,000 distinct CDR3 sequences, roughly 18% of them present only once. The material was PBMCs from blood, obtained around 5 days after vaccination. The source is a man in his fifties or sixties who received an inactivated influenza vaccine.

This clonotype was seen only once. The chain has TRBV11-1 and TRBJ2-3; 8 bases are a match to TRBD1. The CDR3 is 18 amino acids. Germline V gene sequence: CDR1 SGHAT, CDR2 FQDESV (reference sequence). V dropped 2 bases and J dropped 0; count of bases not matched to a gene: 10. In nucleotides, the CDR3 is TGTGCCAGCAGCTTACCACCAGGACAGGGTGTAAGCACAGATACGCAGTATTTT. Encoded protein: CASSLPPGQGVSTDTQYF.

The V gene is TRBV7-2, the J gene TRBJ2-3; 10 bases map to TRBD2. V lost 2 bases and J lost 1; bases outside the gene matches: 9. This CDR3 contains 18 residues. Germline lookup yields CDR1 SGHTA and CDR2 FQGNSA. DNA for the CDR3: TGTGCCAGCAGCTTAAGGGCTAGCGGGGGAGACGGCACAGATACGCAGTATTTT. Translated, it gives CASSLRASGGDGTDTQYF.

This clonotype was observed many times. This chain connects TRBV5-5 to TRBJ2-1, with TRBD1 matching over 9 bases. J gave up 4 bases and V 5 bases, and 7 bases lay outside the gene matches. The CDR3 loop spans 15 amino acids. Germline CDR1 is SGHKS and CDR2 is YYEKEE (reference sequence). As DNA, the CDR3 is TGTGCCAGCAGGACCGGGACAGGGACTTACAATGAGCAGTTCTTC. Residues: CASRTGTGTYNEQFF.

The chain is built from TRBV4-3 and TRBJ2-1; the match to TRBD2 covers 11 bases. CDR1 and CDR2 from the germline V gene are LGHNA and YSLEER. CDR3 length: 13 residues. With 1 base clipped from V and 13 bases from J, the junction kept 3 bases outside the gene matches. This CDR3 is CASSQGLAGPQFF. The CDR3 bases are TGCGCCAGCAGCCAAGGACTAGCGGGACCTCAGTTCTTC.

CDR3 sequence: CASSSGTSAAYEQYF. The CDR3 DNA is TGTGCCAGCAGCTCCGGGACTAGCGCAGCCTACGAGCAGTACTTC. The rearrangement links TRBV7-9 to TRBJ2-7, with TRBD2 identical over 10 bases. The CDR3 sequence is 15 residues long. The ends lost 4 bases at V and 2 bases at J; junction bases unmatched: 5. Germline CDR1 SEHNR, CDR2 FQNEAQ (reference sequence).